A single sample gave rise to the 23 T cell receptor beta chains below, sequenced in a study of Ad26.COV2.S vaccination and SARS-CoV-2 variants. Clones were read by immunoSEQ multiplex PCR, and TCRdb kept only the in-frame ones, dropping some. The sample includes some 300,000 clones, around 84% seen only once; the top ten take 1.5% to 2%. Noted treatment: about 20 received Ad26.COV2.S at low or high dose, single or two shots; five or six received placebo; per-sample allocation not given. Vaccine and placebo recipients were sampled on day 63 after the first injection. The source was peripheral blood, collected in a trial of Ad26.COV2.S vaccine versus placebo. These receptors all come from a person between 18 and 65 years old who received the Ad26.COV2.S COVID-19 vaccine or a placebo.

This clone was seen just once. The chain has TRBV5-5 and TRBJ2-7; TRBD2 is a possible D gene (6 bases). Germline CDR1 reads SGHKS; CDR2 reads YYEKEE (reference sequence). The CDR3 is 17 amino acids. Deletions cut 0 bases from V and 2 bases from J, with 18 bases between. Here the CDR3 DNA reads TGTGCCAGCAGCTTGGCTGTGGACTATACGAAAGCCTACGAGCAGTACTTC. It specifies CASSLAVDYTKAYEQYF.

This rearrangement joins TRBV7-3 to TRBJ1-2; D ambiguous. The V end lost 3 bases, the J end lost 1 base, and 15 bases lay between the germline ends. The CDR3 is 16 amino acids. Germline CDR1 SGHTA, CDR2 FQGTGA. CDR3 in DNA: TGTGCCAGCAGCTTTAAAGGGAATCCCTATAACTATGGCTACACCTTC. Its translation: CASSFKGNPYNYGYTF. The complete variable domain, with remaining parts taken from reference TRBV7-3 and TRBJ1-2, reads GAGVSQTPSNKVTEKGKYVELRCDPISGHTALYWYRQSLGQGPEFLIYFQGTGAADDSGLPNDRFFAVRPEGSVSTLKIQRTERGDSAVYLCASSFKGNPYNYGYTFGSGTRLTVV.

V and J are TRBV7-9 and TRBJ1-2; D is possibly TRBD1 (6 bases). Germline values: CDR1 SEHNR, CDR2 FQNEAQ (reference sequence). This CDR3 comprises 14 residues. The V gene lost 2 bases and the J gene lost 2 bases, with 9 bases spanning the gap. The CDR3 coding sequence is TGTGCCAGCAGCTTAATCAGGGGCAACTATGGCTACACCTTC. This sequence encodes CASSLIRGNYGYTF.

The V gene is TRBV7-2, the J gene TRBJ2-1; D may be TRBD1 or TRBD2 (5 bases each). Germline V gene sequence: CDR1 SGHTA, CDR2 FQGNSA. The CDR3 runs to 17 residues. The ends were cut back, 3 bases at V and 1 base at J, with 16 bases in the middle. Here the CDR3 reads CASSFGTRRRSYNEQFF. The CDR3, as DNA: TGTGCCAGCAGCTTCGGGACGCGTCGGCGATCCTACAATGAGCAGTTCTTC. The variable domain in full, completed from reference TRBV7-2 and TRBJ2-1, reads GAGVSQSPSNKVTEKGKDVELRCDPISGHTALYWYRQSLGQGLEFLIYFQGNSAPDKSGLPSDRFSAERTGGSVSTLTIQRTQQEDSAVYLCASSFGTRRRSYNEQFFGPGTRLTVL.

The CDR3 loop reads CAIRRGRDDEAFF. CDR3 in DNA: TGTGCCATCAGGAGGGGCAGGGACGACGAAGCTTTCTTT. The V call is TRBV10-3, the J call TRBJ1-1; D might be TRBD1 (5 bases). The CDR3 sequence is 13 residues long. CDR1 and CDR2 from the germline V gene are ENHRY and SYGVKD. Trimming took 6 bases from V and 8 from J, leaving 16 bases between them.

V gene TRBV6-6 combines with J gene TRBJ1-1; a possible D gene is TRBD1 (5 bases). Per the germline V gene, CDR1 is MNHNY and CDR2 is SVGAGI (reference sequence). The length of the CDR3 is 15 residues. The V end was cut by 2 bases, the J end by 3 bases, with 13 bases between. The CDR3 nucleotides are TGTGCCAGCAGTTACCCAGGGACGGCCGACACTGAAGCTTTCTTT. Translating it yields CASSYPGTADTEAFF.

The rearrangement links TRBV6-5 to TRBJ1-1; D ambiguous. V was shortened by 0 bases and J by 4 bases, with 9 bases between the two germline ends. CDR3 length: 14 amino acids. Germline CDR1 and CDR2: MNHEY and SVGAGI. CDR3 DNA sequence: TGTGCCAGCAGTTACTCGGTTGGGTTCACTGAAGCTTTCTTT. Translated, it gives CASSYSVGFTEAFF.

The CDR3 DNA follows: TGTGCCAGCAGCTTCCGGGGACAGGGCACAGATACGCAGTATTTT. It encodes CASSFRGQGTDTQYF. This sequence joins TRBV7-2 and TRBJ2-3, with 8 bases lining up with TRBD1. Germline V lookup: CDR1 SGHTA, CDR2 FQGNSA. This CDR3 comprises 15 residues. Trimming removed 3 bases from V and 1 base from J; junction bases left unmatched: 3.

The rearrangement uses TRBV19 and TRBJ2-3; 7 bases align to TRBD1. CDR1 is LNHDA, CDR2 SQIVND, per germline (reference sequence). After removal of 6 bases from V and 0 bases from J, the junction contained 6 bases not matched to a gene. The CDR3 extends over 15 amino acids. In nucleotides, the CDR3 is TGTGCCAGTAGACTCCAGGGGGTTAGCACAGATACGCAGTATTTT. It is translated as CASRLQGVSTDTQYF. Drawing the rest from reference TRBV19 and TRBJ2-3, the complete variable domain is DGGITQSPKYLFRKEGQNVTLSCEQNLNHDAMYWYRQDPGQGLRLIYYSQIVNDFQKGDIAEGYSVSREKKESFPLTVTSAQKNPTAFYLCASRLQGVSTDTQYFGPGTRLTVL.

The V call is TRBV12-5, the J call TRBJ2-3; tentatively, D is TRBD2 (5 bases). The CDR3 runs 14 residues. The V end lost 1 base, the J end lost 0 bases, and 5 bases lay between the germline ends. In germline, CDR1 is LGHNT, CDR2 FRNRAP. CDR3 nucleotide sequence: TGTGCTAGTGGTTTGGGGACTAGCACAGATACGCAGTATTTT. Residues: CASGLGTSTDTQYF.

V gene TRBV28 combines with J gene TRBJ1-2; D is unresolved. The CDR3 extends over 15 amino acids. The germline V and J ends were trimmed by 4 bases and 4 bases, with 16 bases remaining between them. Germline V lookup: CDR1 MDHEN, CDR2 SYDVKM. CDR3 protein: CASSWEGRRAYGYTF. Written as DNA, the CDR3 is TGTGCCAGCAGTTGGGAAGGCCGAAGAGCCTATGGCTACACCTTC.

This chain joins TRBV12-3 or TRBV12-4 and TRBJ1-2; D gene ambiguous. Trimming cost V 3 bases and J 7 bases, with 12 bases left between them. The CDR3 length is 13 residues. The chain's CDR3 is CASSFYREGGYTF. The DNA of the CDR3 is TGTGCCAGCAGTTTTTATCGGGAAGGTGGCTACACCTTC.

On this clone: Different DNA sequences within this sample yield the same CDR3. The chain uses TRBV18 and TRBJ1-1; the D gene is possibly TRBD1 (6 bases). V lost 6 bases, J lost 1 base, and 12 bases lay in between. The CDR3 has 14 residues. Germline V gives CDR1 KGHSH, CDR2 LQKENI. The CDR3 is CASSPGRGNTEAFF. The CDR3 nucleotides are TGTGCCAGCTCTCCAGGCAGGGGGAACACTGAAGCTTTCTTT.

The V call is TRBV10-3, the J call TRBJ2-7; the match to TRBD2 covers 12 bases. V trimming: 6 bases; J trimming: 4 bases; junction bases outside the gene matches: 4. The CDR3 length is 14 residues. Germline values: CDR1 ENHRY, CDR2 SYGVKD. In nucleotides, the CDR3 is TGTGCCATCAGCGGACTAGCGGGGAATTACGAGCAGTACTTC. Translation: CAISGLAGNYEQYF.

The chain joins TRBV3-1 (or the pseudogene TRBV3-2) to TRBJ2-1, with D perhaps matching TRBD1 (6 bases). This CDR3 contains 16 residues. With 0 bases removed from V and 6 bases from J, the gap between germline ends came to 15 bases. CDR1 is LGHDT and CDR2 is YNNKEL in the germline V gene (reference sequence). The CDR3 region is CASSQESGAGGNEQFF. As DNA, the CDR3 is TGTGCCAGCAGCCAAGAATCAGGGGCCGGTGGCAATGAGCAGTTCTTC.

This CDR3 reads CASSEPLRGDTEAFF. The CDR3 nucleotides are TGTGCCAGCAGTGAACCCCTCCGGGGGGACACTGAAGCTTTCTTT. V usage is TRBV25-1 and J usage is TRBJ1-1; a weak D match, TRBD1 (5 bases). The CDR3 length is 15 residues. V was cut by 2 bases and J by 3 bases, with 13 bases left in between. The germline gives CDR1 MGHDK, CDR2 SYGVNS.

The chain is built from TRBV7-9 and TRBJ1-4; 7 bases are a match to TRBD1. CDR1 is SEHNR and CDR2 is FQNEAQ in the germline V gene (reference sequence). V was pared by 4 bases and J by 15 bases, with 11 bases of the junction left unmatched. The CDR3 consists of 13 residues. CDR3 sequence: CASSSTSGTEVFF. Here the CDR3 DNA reads TGTGCCAGCAGCTCCACCTCCGGGACAGAAGTGTTTTTT.

V gene TRBV7-2 combines with J gene TRBJ2-5; unclear D gene. Germline CDR1 reads SGHTA; CDR2 reads FQGNSA. This CDR3 spans 16 amino acids. V shed 2 bases and J shed 5 bases, with 18 bases lying between them. The chain's CDR3 is CASSLKGGRWTETQYF. CDR3 sequence (DNA): TGTGCCAGCAGCTTAAAAGGCGGCAGGTGGACGGAGACCCAGTACTTC.

V usage is TRBV7-9 and J usage is TRBJ1-6, with 8 bases fitting TRBD1. V lost 5 bases to trimming and J lost 9 bases; unmatched junction nucleotides: 9. Looked up from germline, CDR1 is SEHNR and CDR2 is FQNEAQ (reference sequence). This CDR3 region has 15 residues. CDR3 amino acids: CASSPFDRGGSPLHF. The CDR3 DNA reads TGTGCCAGCAGCCCCTTCGACAGGGGAGGTTCACCCCTCCACTTT. Full variable domain (outside the CDR3, taken from reference TRBV7-9 and TRBJ1-6): DTGVSQNPRHKITKRGQNVTFRCDPISEHNRLYWYRQTLGQGPEFLTYFQNEAQLEKSRLLSDRFSAERPKGSFSTLEIQRTEQGDSAMYLCASSPFDRGGSPLHFGNGTRLTVT.

V usage is TRBV25-1 and J usage is TRBJ2-5; tentatively, D is TRBD1 (6 bases). V lost 5 bases and J 1 base, leaving 14 bases between the germline ends. The CDR3 is made up of 15 amino acids. Per germline, CDR1 MGHDK and CDR2 SYGVNS. CDR3 coding DNA: TGTGCCAGCAGTCGTCCCGGACAGTTCCAAGAGACCCAGTACTTC. This gives the protein CASSRPGQFQETQYF.

The J gene is TRBJ2-1, the V gene TRBV2, with D maybe TRBD2 (5 bases). The CDR3 runs to 14 residues. The V and J ends lost 3 bases and 8 bases respectively, with 14 bases between them. In germline, CDR1 is SNHLY, CDR2 FYNNEI. The CDR3 coding sequence is TGTGCCAGCAGTGACCCACGAGGGTTGGATGAGCAGTTCTTC. Protein: CASSDPRGLDEQFF.

This chain connects TRBV7-2 to TRBJ2-2, with 7 bases identical to TRBD1. Germline CDR1 SGHTA, CDR2 FQGNSA. V lost 5 bases, J lost 6 bases, and 12 bases stayed unmatched. The CDR3 covers 16 residues. For the CDR3, the DNA is TGTGCCAGCAGCGCCGACAGGGTATCGGGACCCGGGGAGCTGTTTTTT. Translated: CASSADRVSGPGELFF. Drawing the rest from reference TRBV7-2 and TRBJ2-2, the complete variable domain is GAGVSQSPSNKVTEKGKDVELRCDPISGHTALYWYRQSLGQGLEFLIYFQGNSAPDKSGLPSDRFSAERTGGSVSTLTIQRTQQEDSAVYLCASSADRVSGPGELFFGEGSRLTVL.

Turning to this clone: This sample includes further DNA sequences coding for the same CDR3. The chain couples TRBV18 to TRBJ1-1; D ambiguous. Germline V lookup: CDR1 KGHSH, CDR2 LQKENI. This CDR3 is 12 amino acids long. V gave up 2 bases and J gave up 3 bases, with 4 bases separating them. The CDR3 DNA is TGTGCCAGCTCACCAAGGGACACTGAAGCTTTCTTT. It specifies CASSPRDTEAFF.